This T cell receptor (beta chain) was sequenced during a study of breast tumors, draining lymph nodes, adjacent tissues. The study, taken as a whole, reports: Tumor and nontumor repertoires were significantly more similar in luminal-like than in basal-like breast cancer. Tumor repertoires ranked between lymph nodes and nontumor tissue in diversity, with V and J gene preferences. Findings are consistent with lymph node origin and intratumoral expansion of most tumor T cells. Data only fit, rather than demonstrated, lymph node origin of most tumor T cells.

TCRdb re-derived calls from the multiplex PCR reads in MiXCR, one entry per CDR3 protein. The sample contains tens of thousands of distinct CDR3 sequences, about half of which appear only once. This clonotype was counted at least ten times. Its target is unknown. The CDR3 contains 13 residues. The germline V gene has CDR1 MNHNY and CDR2 SVGAGI (reference sequence). Trimming pared 6 bases from V and 1 base from J, leaving 7 bases between. V and J are TRBV6-6 and TRBJ1-5; D is undetermined. This clonotype was sampled from a female donor with breast cancer. Some clones in this sample may be carry-over from other donors' samples. The sample comprised breast tumor tissue. In nucleotides, the CDR3 is TGTGCCAGCAGGAGTAACAGCAATCAGCCCCAGCATTTT. It encodes CASRSNSNQPQHF.